This paragraph reports one T cell receptor (beta chain). Its target is unknown. The sample comes from a study of chemoradiotherapy in HPV16-positive cancers. Study conclusions and caveats: Candidate HPV-specific clones and E7-related TCR motifs grew in tumor during treatment.

The repertoire was sequenced with immunoSEQ multiplex PCR; TCRdb's copy has only in-frame clones and lacks some. The data contain over 13,000 clones, roughly three quarters of them singletons. Losses at the gene ends were 4 bases for V and 8 bases for J; bases not matched to a gene: 10. CDR1 SGHDT and CDR2 YYEEEE come from the germline V gene. The CDR3 consists of 16 residues. The specimen was taken from a patient who underwent chemoradiotherapy. The receptor comes from a human donor with HPV-associated anogenital cancer. The chain couples TRBV5-6 to TRBJ1-6, with 9 bases lining up with TRBD1. DNA for the CDR3: TGTGCCAGCAGCCATGAATGGGGACAGGGATATTCACCCCTCCACTTT. Protein: CASSHEWGQGYSPLHF.